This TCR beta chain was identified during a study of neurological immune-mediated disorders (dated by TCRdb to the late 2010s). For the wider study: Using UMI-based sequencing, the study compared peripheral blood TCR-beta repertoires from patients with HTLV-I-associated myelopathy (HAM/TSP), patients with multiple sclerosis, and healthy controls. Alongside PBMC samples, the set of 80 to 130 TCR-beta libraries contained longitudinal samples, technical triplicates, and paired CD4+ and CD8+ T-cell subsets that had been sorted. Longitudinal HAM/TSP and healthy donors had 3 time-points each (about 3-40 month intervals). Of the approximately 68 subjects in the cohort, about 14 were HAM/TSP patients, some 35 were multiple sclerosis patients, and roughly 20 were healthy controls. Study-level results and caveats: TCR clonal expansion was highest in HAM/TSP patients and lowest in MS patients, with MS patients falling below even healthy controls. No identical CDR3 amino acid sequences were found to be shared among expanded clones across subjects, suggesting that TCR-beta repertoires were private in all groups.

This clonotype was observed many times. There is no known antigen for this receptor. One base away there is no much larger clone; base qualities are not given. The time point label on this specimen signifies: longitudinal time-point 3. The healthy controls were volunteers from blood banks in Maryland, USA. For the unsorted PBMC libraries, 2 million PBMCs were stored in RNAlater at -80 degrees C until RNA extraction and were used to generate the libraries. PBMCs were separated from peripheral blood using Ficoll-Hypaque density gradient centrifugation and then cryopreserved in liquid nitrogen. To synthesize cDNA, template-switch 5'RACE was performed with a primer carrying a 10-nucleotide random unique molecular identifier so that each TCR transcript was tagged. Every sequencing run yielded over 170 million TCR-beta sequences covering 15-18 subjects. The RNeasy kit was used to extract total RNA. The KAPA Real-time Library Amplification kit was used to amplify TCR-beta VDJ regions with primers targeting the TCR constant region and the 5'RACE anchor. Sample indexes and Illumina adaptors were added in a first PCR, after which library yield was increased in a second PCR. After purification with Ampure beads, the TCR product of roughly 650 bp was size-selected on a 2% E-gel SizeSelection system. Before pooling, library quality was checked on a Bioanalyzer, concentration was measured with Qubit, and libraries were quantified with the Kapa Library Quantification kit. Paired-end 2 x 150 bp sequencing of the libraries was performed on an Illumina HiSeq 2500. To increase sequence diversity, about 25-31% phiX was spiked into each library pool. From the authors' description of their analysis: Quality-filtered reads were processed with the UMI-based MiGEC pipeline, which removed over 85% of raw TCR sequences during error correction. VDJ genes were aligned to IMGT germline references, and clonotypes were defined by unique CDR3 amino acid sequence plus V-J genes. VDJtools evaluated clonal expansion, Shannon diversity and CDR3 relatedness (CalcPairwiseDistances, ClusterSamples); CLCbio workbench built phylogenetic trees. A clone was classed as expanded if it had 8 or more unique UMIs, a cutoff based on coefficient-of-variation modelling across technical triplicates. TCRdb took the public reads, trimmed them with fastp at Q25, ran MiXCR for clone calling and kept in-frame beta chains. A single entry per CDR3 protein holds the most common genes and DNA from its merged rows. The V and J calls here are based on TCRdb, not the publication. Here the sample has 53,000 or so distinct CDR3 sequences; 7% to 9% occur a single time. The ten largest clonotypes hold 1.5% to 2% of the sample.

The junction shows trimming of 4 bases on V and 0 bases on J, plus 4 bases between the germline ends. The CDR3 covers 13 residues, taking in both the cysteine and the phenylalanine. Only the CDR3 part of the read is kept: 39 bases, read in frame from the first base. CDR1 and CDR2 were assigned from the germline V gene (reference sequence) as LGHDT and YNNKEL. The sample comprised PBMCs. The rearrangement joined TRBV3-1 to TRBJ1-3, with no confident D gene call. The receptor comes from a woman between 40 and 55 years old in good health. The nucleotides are TGTGCCAGCAGCCCGGACTCTGGAAACACCATATATTTT. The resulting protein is CASSPDSGNTIYF. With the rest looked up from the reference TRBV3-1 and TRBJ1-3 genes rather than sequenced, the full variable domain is DTAVSQTPKYLVTQMGNDKSIKCEQNLGHDTMYWYKQDSKKFLKIMFSYNNKELIINETVPNRFSPKSPDKAHLNLHINSLELGDSAVYFCASSPDSGNTIYFGEGSWLTVV.